A selection of T cell receptor beta chains follows, all from one sample in a study of response to subunit inactivated influenza vaccine. In TCRdb, the RT-PCR reads were re-called with MiXCR into one record per CDR3 protein. Of 860,000 or so distinct CDR3 sequences in the sample, 21% were seen once. This specimen consisted of PBMCs from blood, obtained 4 to 6 days after vaccination. These receptors were collected from a man aged 50 to 60 who received an inactivated influenza vaccine. Each CDR3 is given with its conserved first and last residue. The D gene is left open where the match is weak. The size of a clone is reported for some rows only, either as once, few or many, or as a class for expanded clones.

clone_size	v_call	d_call	j_call	cdr3_aa	cdr3_nt
.	TRBV12-3/TRBV12-4	TRBD2	TRBJ2-5	CASSRPTSGGTWAQYF	TGTGCCAGCAGCCGCCCGACTAGCGGAGGGACATGGGCCCAGTACTTC
few	TRBV7-2	.	TRBJ1-6	CASSPPLKAGNSPLHF	TGTGCCAGCAGCCCACCCCTAAAGGCGGGTAATTCACCCCTCCACTTT
few	TRBV6-2/TRBV6-3	TRBD2	TRBJ2-2	CASSNPGLGLSGELFF	TGTGCCAGCAGTAACCCGGGACTAGGGTTGTCCGGGGAGCTGTTTTTT
.	TRBV7-9	TRBD1	TRBJ2-2	CASSPRQGRYTGELFF	TGTGCCAGCAGCCCTCGACAGGGGAGGTACACCGGGGAGCTGTTTTTT
many	TRBV29-1	TRBD2	TRBJ2-2	CSVVKAGDRTGELFF	TGCAGCGTTGTTAAAGCGGGAGATCGTACCGGGGAGCTGTTTTTT
few	TRBV7-8	TRBD1	TRBJ2-7	CASSRPGQYYEQYF	TGTGCCAGCAGCAGGCCGGGACAGTATTACGAGCAGTACTTC
.	TRBV20-1	.	TRBJ2-5	CSVVGRRETQYF	TGCAGTGTTGTGGGACGCCGAGAGACCCAGTACTTC
few	TRBV12-3/TRBV12-4	.	TRBJ2-3	CASRVGTPLLKDTQYF	TGTGCCAGCAGGGTTGGGACTCCACTTCTGAAAGATACGCAGTATTTT
few	TRBV20-1	.	TRBJ2-1	CSAPDPRIGNNEQFF	TGCAGTGCTCCTGACCCTCGTATAGGGAACAATGAGCAGTTCTTC
.	TRBV6-5	TRBD1	TRBJ1-4	CASSFGTGGRGEKLFF	TGTGCCAGCAGTTTCGGGACAGGGGGCCGGGGCGAAAAACTGTTTTTT
.	TRBV12-3/TRBV12-4	.	TRBJ1-5	CASSTQQGNSNQPQPF	TGTGCCAGCAGTACTCAACAGGGAAATAGCAATCAGCCCCAGCCTTTT
.	TRBV12-3/TRBV12-4	.	TRBJ2-6	CAISFSDFGITGANVLTF	TGTGCCATCAGTTTTTCTGATTTTGGCATAACTGGGGCCAACGTCCTGACTTTC
.	TRBV6-2/TRBV6-3	TRBD2	TRBJ2-1	CASSFPTSGNGEQFF	TGTGCCAGCAGTTTCCCGACTAGCGGTAATGGTGAGCAGTTCTTC
many	TRBV12-3/TRBV12-4	.	TRBJ1-5	CASSQGFDQPQHF	TGTGCCAGCAGTCAGGGTTTTGATCAGCCCCAGCATTTT
many	TRBV12-3/TRBV12-4	TRBD1	TRBJ2-7	CASSDTGTAREQYF	TGTGCCAGCAGTGATACCGGGACAGCCCGGGAGCAGTACTTC
many	TRBV4-2	TRBD2	TRBJ2-1	CASSQDRTFVAGEDNEQFF	TGTGCCAGCAGCCAAGATCGGACGTTCGTAGCGGGGGAGGACAATGAGCAGTTCTTC
.	TRBV10-3	.	TRBJ2-7	CAINSGQPSYEQYF	TGTGCCATCAACTCGGGCCAGCCCTCCTACGAGCAGTACTTC
.	TRBV12-3/TRBV12-4	.	TRBJ2-7	CASRFGEGMTYEQYF	TGTGCCAGCAGATTTGGGGAAGGGATGACCTACGAGCAGTACTTC
few	TRBV7-6	.	TRBJ1-5	CASSPTWNQPQHF	TGTGCCAGCAGCCCTACATGGAATCAGCCCCAGCATTTT
.	TRBV25-1	.	TRBJ2-7	CASRGQTTDEQYF	TGTGCCAGCAGGGGGCAGACTACCGACGAGCAGTACTTC
.	TRBV20-1	TRBD1	TRBJ1-5	CSARQGAFGNQPQHF	TGCAGTGCAAGACAGGGGGCATTTGGCAATCAGCCCCAGCATTTT
few	TRBV5-6	.	TRBJ2-1	CASSLSQGISYNEQFF	TGTGCCAGCAGCTTATCTCAGGGAATTTCCTACAATGAGCAGTTCTTC
few	TRBV20-1	.	TRBJ2-3	CSAVAAWYIDTQYF	TGCAGCGCAGTCGCTGCCTGGTACATCGATACGCAGTATTTT
few	TRBV5-1	TRBD2	TRBJ2-1	CASSRGGTSGGNEQFF	TGCGCCAGCAGCCGAGGGGGGACTAGCGGGGGCAATGAGCAGTTCTTC
.	TRBV12-3/TRBV12-4	.	TRBJ2-3	CASSFVGQITDTQYF	TGTGCCAGCAGTTTTGTAGGGCAGATCACAGATACGCAGTATTTT
few	TRBV28	TRBD1	TRBJ2-7	CASSNPTGGITYEQYF	TGTGCCAGCAGTAACCCGACAGGGGGCATTACCTACGAGCAGTACTTC
.	TRBV7-6	.	TRBJ1-5	CASSLAGYQPQHF	TGTGCCAGCAGCTTAGCGGGGTATCAGCCCCAGCATTTT
few	TRBV6-4	TRBD2	TRBJ2-3	CASSGTSGQIDTQYF	TGTGCCAGCAGCGGGACTAGCGGACAGATTGATACGCAGTATTTT
.	TRBV24-1	TRBD1	TRBJ2-5	CATGNSPGQGTQETQYF	TGTGCCACCGGCAATAGCCCGGGACAGGGGACCCAAGAGACCCAGTACTTC
.	TRBV20-1	TRBD2	TRBJ2-7	CSARDRLAGDDEQYF	TGCAGTGCTAGAGACAGACTAGCGGGAGACGACGAGCAGTACTTC
.	TRBV20-1	.	TRBJ1-2	CSAMGRGNYGYTF	TGCAGTGCTATGGGGCGAGGGAACTATGGCTACACCTTC
.	TRBV6-5	.	TRBJ2-3	CASSYSGYGDTQYF	TGTGCCAGCAGTTACTCGGGATATGGAGATACGCAGTATTTT